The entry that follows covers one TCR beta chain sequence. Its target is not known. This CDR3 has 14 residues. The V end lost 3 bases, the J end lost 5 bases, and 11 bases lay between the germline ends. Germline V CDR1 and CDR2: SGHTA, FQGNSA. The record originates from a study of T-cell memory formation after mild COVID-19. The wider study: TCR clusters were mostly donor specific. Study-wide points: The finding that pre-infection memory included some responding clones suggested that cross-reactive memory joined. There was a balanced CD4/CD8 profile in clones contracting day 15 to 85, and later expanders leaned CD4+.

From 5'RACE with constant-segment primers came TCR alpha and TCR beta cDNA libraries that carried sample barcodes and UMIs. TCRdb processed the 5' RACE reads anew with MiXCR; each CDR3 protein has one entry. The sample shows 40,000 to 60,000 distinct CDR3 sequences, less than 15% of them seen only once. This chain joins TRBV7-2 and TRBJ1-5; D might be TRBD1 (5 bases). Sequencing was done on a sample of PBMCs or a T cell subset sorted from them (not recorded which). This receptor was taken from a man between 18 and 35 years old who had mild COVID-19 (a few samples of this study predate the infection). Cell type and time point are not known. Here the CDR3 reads CASSFEQGYQPQHF. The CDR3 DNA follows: TGTGCCAGCAGCTTTGAGCAGGGCTATCAGCCCCAGCATTTT.